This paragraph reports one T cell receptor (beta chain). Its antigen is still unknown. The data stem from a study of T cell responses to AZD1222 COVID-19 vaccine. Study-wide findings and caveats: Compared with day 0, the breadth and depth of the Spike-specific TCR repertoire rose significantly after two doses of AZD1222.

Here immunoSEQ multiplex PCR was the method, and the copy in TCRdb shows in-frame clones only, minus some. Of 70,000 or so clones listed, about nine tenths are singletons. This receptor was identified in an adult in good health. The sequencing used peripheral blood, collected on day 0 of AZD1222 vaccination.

CDR3 nucleotide sequence: TGTGCCAGCGGGGCAGGAGGAAATCAGCCCCAGCATTTT. Residues: CASGAGGNQPQHF. The chain combines TRBV9 with TRBJ1-5; TRBD1 is a possible D gene (5 bases). Germline V gene sequence: CDR1 SGDLS, CDR2 YYNGEE. This CDR3 has 13 residues. V was cut by 7 bases and J by 4 bases, with 12 bases left in between.